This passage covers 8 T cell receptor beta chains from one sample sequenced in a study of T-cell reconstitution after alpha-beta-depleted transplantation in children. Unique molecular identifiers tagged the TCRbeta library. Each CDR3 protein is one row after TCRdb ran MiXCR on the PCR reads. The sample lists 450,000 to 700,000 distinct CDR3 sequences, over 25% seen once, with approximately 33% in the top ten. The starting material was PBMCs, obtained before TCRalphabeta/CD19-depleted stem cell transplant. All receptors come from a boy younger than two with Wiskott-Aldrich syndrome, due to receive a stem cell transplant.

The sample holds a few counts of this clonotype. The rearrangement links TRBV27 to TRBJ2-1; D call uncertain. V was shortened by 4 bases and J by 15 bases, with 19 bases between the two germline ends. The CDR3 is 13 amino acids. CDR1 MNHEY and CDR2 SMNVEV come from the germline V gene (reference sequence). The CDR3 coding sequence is TGTGCCAGCAGTTCTTTGACGCCCCCAGCTCTGTTCTTC. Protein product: CASSSLTPPALFF.

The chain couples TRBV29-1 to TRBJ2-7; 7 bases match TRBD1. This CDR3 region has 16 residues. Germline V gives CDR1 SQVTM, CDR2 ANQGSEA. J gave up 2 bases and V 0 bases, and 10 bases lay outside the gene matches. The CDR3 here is CSVEDWTGRGAYEQYF. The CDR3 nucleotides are TGCAGCGTTGAAGATTGGACAGGTAGAGGAGCCTACGAGCAGTACTTC.

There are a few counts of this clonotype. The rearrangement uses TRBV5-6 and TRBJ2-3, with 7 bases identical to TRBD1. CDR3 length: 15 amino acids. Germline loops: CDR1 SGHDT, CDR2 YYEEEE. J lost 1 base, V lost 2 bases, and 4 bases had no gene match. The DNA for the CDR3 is TGTGCCAGCAGCTTCGAGGGGGCCGGCACAGATACGCAGTATTTT. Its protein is CASSFEGAGTDTQYF.

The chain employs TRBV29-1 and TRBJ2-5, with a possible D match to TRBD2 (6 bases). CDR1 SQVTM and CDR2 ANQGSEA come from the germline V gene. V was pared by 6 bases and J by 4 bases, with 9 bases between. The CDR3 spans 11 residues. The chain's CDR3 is CSVGTPETQYF. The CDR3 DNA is TGCAGCGTCGGGACTCCAGAGACCCAGTACTTC.

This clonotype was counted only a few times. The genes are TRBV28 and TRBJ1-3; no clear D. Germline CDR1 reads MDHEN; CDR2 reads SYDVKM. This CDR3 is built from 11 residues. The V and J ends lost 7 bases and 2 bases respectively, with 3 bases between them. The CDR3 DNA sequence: TGTGCCAGCACGGCTGGAAACACCATATATTTT. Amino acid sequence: CASTAGNTIYF. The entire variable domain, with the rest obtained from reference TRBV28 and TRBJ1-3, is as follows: DVKVTQSSRYLVKRTGEKVFLECVQDMDHENMFWYRQDPGLGLRLIYFSYDVKMKEKGDIPEGYSVSREKKERFSLILESASTNQTSMYLCASTAGNTIYFGEGSWLTVV.

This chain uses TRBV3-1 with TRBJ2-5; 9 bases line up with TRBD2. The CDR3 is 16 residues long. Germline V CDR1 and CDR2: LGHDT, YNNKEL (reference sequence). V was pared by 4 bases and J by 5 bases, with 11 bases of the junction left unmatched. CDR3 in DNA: TGTGCCAGCAGCCCTCTCCGGGGGCGGGAGGGGGAGACCCAGTACTTC. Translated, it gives CASSPLRGREGETQYF.

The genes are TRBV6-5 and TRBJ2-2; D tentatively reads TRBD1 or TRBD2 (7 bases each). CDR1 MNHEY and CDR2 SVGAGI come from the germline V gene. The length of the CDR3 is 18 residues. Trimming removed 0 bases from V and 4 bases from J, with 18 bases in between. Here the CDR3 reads CASSYSGLFRGGTGELFF. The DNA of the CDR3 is TGTGCCAGCAGTTACTCGGGACTTTTCAGGGGGGGCACCGGGGAGCTGTTTTTT.

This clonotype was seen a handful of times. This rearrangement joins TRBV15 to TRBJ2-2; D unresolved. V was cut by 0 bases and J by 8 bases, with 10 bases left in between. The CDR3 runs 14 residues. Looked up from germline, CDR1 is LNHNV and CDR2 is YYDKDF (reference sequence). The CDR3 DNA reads TGTGCCACCAGCAGAGATAGAAGGACGGGGGAGCTGTTTTTT. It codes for CATSRDRRTGELFF.